These 9 T cell receptor beta chains were sequenced from one sample in a study of blood T cell repertoires in COVID-19. TCRdb's table, derived via immunoSEQ multiplex PCR, lists solely in-frame clones and lacks some. The table shows a few hundred thousand clones, with 88% occurring only once. Source material: peripheral blood. The receptors stem from a woman in her 30s with COVID-19, enrolled during active disease.

The chain employs TRBV4-1 and TRBJ2-2; a possible D gene is TRBD2 (5 bases). Germline V gene lookup returns CDR1 MGHRA and CDR2 YSYEKL. V was cut by 3 bases and J by 3 bases, with 11 bases left in between. The CDR3 runs to 15 residues. The CDR3 DNA sequence: TGCGCCAGCAGCCAGGCCCCCGGGGACACCGGGGAGCTGTTTTTT. Protein sequence: CASSQAPGDTGELFF.

This chain connects TRBV6-4 to TRBJ2-1; 9 bases are shared with TRBD2. V lost 9 bases and J lost 8; bases outside the gene matches: 11. Germline V gives CDR1 MRHNA, CDR2 SNTAGT. This CDR3 has 14 residues. CDR3 coding DNA: TGTGCCAGTAGCCCCGGGACTAGCTGGGATGAGCAGTTCTTC. Amino acids: CASSPGTSWDEQFF.

V gene TRBV6-5 combines with J gene TRBJ1-3; a weak D match, TRBD1 (6 bases). Per the germline V gene, CDR1 is MNHEY and CDR2 is SVGAGI. The CDR3 is 15 residues long. Between the trimmed V and J ends, which lost 5 bases and 4 bases, there was a span of 15 bases. CDR3 in amino acids: CASSTRTVKGNTIYF. CDR3 nucleotides: TGTGCCAGCAGTACCCGGACAGTAAAAGGAAACACCATATATTTT.

This clone was counted only a few times. This chain connects TRBV19 to TRBJ1-6, with 8 bases fitting TRBD1. Germline loops: CDR1 LNHDA, CDR2 SQIVND (reference sequence). Losses at the gene ends were 5 bases for V and 8 bases for J; bases not matched to a gene: 2. The CDR3 is 13 residues long. Here the CDR3 DNA reads TGTGCCAGTAGTGTGACAGGGGATTCACCCCTCCACTTT. Translation gives CASSVTGDSPLHF.

This clone was detected once. V and J are TRBV4-2 and TRBJ1-2; no clear D gene. V lost 4 bases and J lost 2, with 14 bases in between. This CDR3 comprises 15 residues. Germline V lookup: CDR1 LGHNA, CDR2 YNFKEQ. The CDR3 region is CASSPEAGGNYGYTF. In DNA, the CDR3 is TGTGCCAGCAGCCCGGAGGCAGGAGGAAACTATGGCTACACCTTC.

J is TRBJ2-2 and V is TRBV9; 9 nucleotides match TRBD2. This CDR3 has 15 amino acids. Germline trimming cut 4 bases from V and 4 bases from J; bases unmatched to any gene: 5. CDR1 is SGDLS and CDR2 is YYNGEE in the germline V gene. CDR3 coding DNA: TGTGCCAGCAGCTCACCGCGGGAGGGCACCGGGGAGCTGTTTTTT. It encodes CASSSPREGTGELFF.

With regard to this clone: Other nucleotide sequences from this sample produce the same CDR3. J is TRBJ2-7 and V is TRBV7-2; TRBD1 is a possible D gene (6 bases). V shed 4 bases and J shed 3 bases, with 7 bases lying between them. There are 12 residues in the CDR3. Germline values: CDR1 SGHTA, CDR2 FQGNSA. As DNA, the CDR3 is TGTGCCAGCAGCTCACAGGGCTACGAGCAGTACTTC. It specifies CASSSQGYEQYF.

This chain links TRBV11-2 with TRBJ1-2, with 8 nucleotides matching TRBD1. V was pared by 5 bases and J by 4 bases, with 3 bases of the junction left unmatched. CDR3 size: 13 residues. The germline CDR1 and CDR2 sequences are SGHAT and FQNNGV. CDR3 region: CASSDRGAYGYTF. As DNA, the CDR3 is TGTGCCAGCAGCGACAGGGGAGCCTATGGCTACACCTTC.

The chain couples TRBV6-4 to TRBJ2-2; D remains ambiguous. Germline V gene data show CDR1 as MRHNA and CDR2 as SNTAGT. The ends were cut back, 0 bases at V and 2 bases at J, with 7 bases in the middle. This CDR3 has 15 amino acids. For the CDR3, the DNA is TGTGCCAGCAGTGACTCGGGCAGTAACACCGGGGAGCTGTTTTTT. It encodes CASSDSGSNTGELFF.